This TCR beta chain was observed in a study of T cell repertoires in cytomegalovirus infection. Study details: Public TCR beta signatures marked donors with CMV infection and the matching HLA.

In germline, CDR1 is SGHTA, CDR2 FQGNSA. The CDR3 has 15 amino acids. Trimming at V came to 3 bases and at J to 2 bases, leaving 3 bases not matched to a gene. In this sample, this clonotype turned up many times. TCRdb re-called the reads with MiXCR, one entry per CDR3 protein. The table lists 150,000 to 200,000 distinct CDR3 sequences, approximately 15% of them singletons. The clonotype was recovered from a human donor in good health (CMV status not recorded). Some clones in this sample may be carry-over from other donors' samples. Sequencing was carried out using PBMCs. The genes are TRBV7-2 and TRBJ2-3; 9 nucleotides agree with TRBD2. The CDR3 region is CASSFSGRDTDTQYF. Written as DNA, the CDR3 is TGTGCCAGCAGCTTTAGCGGGAGAGACACAGATACGCAGTATTTT.